The clone carrying this TCR beta chain has more than one count but fewer than ten. The listed genes are named as in mouse. With the read ending 4 residues before the CDR3 end, the germline J gene is used to fill in that end. This sample is drawn from a study of CD8+ T cells in alopecia areata. The wider study: Skin from approximately 6-12-month-old C3H/HeJ graft donors with spontaneous alopecia went to approximately 7-11-week-old female C3H/HeJ mice.

RNA, once extracted, was reverse transcribed into cDNA for use as the sequencing template. TCRdb keeps only in-frame clones here, not all; method: immunoSEQ multiplex PCR. This table holds about 270,000 clones with no singletons; the top ten claim about 1.1%. CD4, CD8alpha, NKG2D, NKG2ACE and other markers were used to sort pooled cutaneous lymph node cells. The CDR3 is 14 amino acids. Trimming stripped 0 bases from V and 3 bases from J, with 8 bases between. Germline values: CDR1 GKSSPN, CDR2 SITVG. The chain has TRBV31 and TRBJ2-2; no clear D. Input material: CD4+ T cells sorted from a lymph node. This sequence originates from a C3H/HeJ mouse with alopecia areata. The strain is characterized by the MHC haplotype H2-k. The sequenced CDR3 bases are TGTGCCTGGAGTCTAGAGGGTTACACCGGG. This codes for CAWSLEGYTG. In full, the CDR3 is CAWSLEGYTGQLYF.